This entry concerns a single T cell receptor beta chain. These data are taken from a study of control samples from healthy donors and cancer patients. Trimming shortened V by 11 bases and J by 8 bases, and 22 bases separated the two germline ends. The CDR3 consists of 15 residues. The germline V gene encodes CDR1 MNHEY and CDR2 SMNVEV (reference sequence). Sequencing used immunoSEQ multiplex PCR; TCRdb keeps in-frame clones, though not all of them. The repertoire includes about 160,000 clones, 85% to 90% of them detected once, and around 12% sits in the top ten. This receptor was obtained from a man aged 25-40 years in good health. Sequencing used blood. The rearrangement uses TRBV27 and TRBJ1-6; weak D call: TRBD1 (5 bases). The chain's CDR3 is CASHMQGNRDSPLHF. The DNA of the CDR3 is TGTGCCTCCCATATGCAGGGAAATCGGGATTCACCCCTCCACTTT.